This entry features one T cell receptor beta chain sequence. The entry originates in a study of T cell changes during pregnancy in multiple sclerosis. Here immunoSEQ multiplex PCR was the method, and the copy in TCRdb shows in-frame clones only, minus some. This sample yields 29,000 or so clones, of which roughly nine tenths are seen a single time; 0.71% belongs to the top ten. The V end was cut by 1 base, the J end by 0 bases, with 11 bases between. The germline V gene encodes CDR1 SGDLS and CDR2 YYNGEE. CDR3 length: 17 residues. The TCR was taken from a female donor with multiple sclerosis, enrolled in a pregnancy study. The chain employs TRBV9 and TRBJ2-6; D not certain. The source material was CD4+ T cells from peripheral blood mononuclear cells, sampled in the first trimester of pregnancy. The CDR3 here is CASSVSVEISGANVLTF. DNA of the CDR3: TGTGCCAGCAGCGTAAGTGTTGAGATCTCTGGGGCCAACGTCCTGACTTTC. Using reference TRBV9 and TRBJ2-6 for the parts outside the CDR3, the full variable domain is DSGVTQTPKHLITATGQRVTLRCSPRSGDLSVYWYQQSLDQGLQFLIQYYNGEERAKGNILERFSAQQFPDLHSELNLSSLELGDSALYFCASSVSVEISGANVLTFGAGSRLTVL.